The T cell receptor beta chain under discussion was sequenced for a study of blood T cell repertoires in COVID-19. About the research overall: Whether acute or convalescent, the COVID-19 samples came from the United States, Italy and Spain. Sample material is recorded as cDNA or gDNA derived from T cells, B-cell-depleted T cells, or PBMCs.

Looked up from germline, CDR1 is SGHVS and CDR2 is FQNEAQ. The CDR3 runs 15 residues. Trimming left V 4 bases short and J 2 bases short, with 9 bases between. Per the original data handling: The authors estimated nucleated cell counts from reference gene primer amplification. Measured with immunoSEQ multiplex PCR; TCRdb has only the in-frame clones, and not every one. D and trimming come from the DNA, and the V and J calls and clone size come from that table. The sample lists 150,000 to 190,000 clones; 85% to 90% were seen once. The V call is TRBV7-8, the J call TRBJ2-6; D is perhaps TRBD1 (5 bases). This receptor was obtained from a middle-aged woman with acute or convalescent COVID-19. Material: peripheral blood. CDR3 loop: CASSSRVPGANVLTF. The CDR3 nucleotides are TGTGCCAGCAGCTCCAGGGTACCTGGGGCCAACGTCCTGACTTTC.